This TCR beta chain was sequenced for a study of shared clonotypes between healthy human individuals. Across the study: Three CD4 naive, three CD4 memory, two CD8 naive and one CD8 memory plate were used per donor. The study's findings and limits: Larger estimated richness was generally recorded for naive subsets relative to memory subsets. Sample collection involved blood only; tissue repertoires are likely different.

Terminally differentiated effector memory CD45RA+ cells were excluded from the naive CD8 cells, which were CD45RO-negative and positively selected for CCR7. Remarks on this clone: Antigen unknown.

In the study's own analysis: In the immunoSEQ data, sequences were junction-only and lacked quality scores, so filtering differed. Clones were read by immunoSEQ multiplex PCR, and TCRdb kept only the in-frame ones, dropping some. V, J and clone size are those of that table, while D and trimming were read from the DNA. The table has hundreds of thousands of clones, 85% to 95% seen once. Trimming took 4 bases from V and 2 from J; bases not matched to a gene: 12. Germline V gives CDR1 SGHKS, CDR2 YYEKEE (reference sequence). The CDR3 totals 17 residues. The origin of this receptor is a young woman in good health. Sequencing was carried out using naive CD8+ T cells sorted from blood. This chain connects TRBV5-5 to TRBJ2-7, with 10 bases identical to TRBD2. CDR3 bases: TGTGCCAGCAGCCTTGGGGCACGGACTAGCGGCCCCTACGAGCAGTACTTC. This gives the protein CASSLGARTSGPYEQYF.